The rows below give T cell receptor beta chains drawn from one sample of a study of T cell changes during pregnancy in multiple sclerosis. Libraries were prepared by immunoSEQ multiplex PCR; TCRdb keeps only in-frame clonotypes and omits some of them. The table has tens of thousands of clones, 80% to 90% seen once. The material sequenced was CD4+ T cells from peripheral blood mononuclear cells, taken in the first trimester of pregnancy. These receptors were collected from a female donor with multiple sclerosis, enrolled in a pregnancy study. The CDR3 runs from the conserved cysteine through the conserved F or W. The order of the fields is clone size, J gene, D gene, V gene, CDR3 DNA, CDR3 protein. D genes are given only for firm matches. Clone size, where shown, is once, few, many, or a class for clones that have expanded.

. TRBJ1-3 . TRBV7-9 TGTGCCAGCAGCTTAGGACAGGCTGGAAACACCATATATTTT CASSLGQAGNTIYF
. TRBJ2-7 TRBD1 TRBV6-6 TGTGCCAGCAGTTACGGACAGGGGGCCTATGAGCAGTACTTC CASSYGQGAYEQYF
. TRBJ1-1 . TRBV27 TGTGCCAGCAGTCCCCGGGTGGGGGCCTCTCTCACTGAAGCTTTCTTT CASSPRVGASLTEAFF
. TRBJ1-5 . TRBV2 TGTGCCAGCAGTGTTTCCAGGGGATATCAGCCCCAGCATTTT CASSVSRGYQPQHF
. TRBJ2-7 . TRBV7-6 TGTGCCAGCAGCCCGGGCCCGGGGAGCTCCTACGAGCAGTACTTC CASSPGPGSSYEQYF
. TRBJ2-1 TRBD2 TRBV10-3 TGTGCCACCGGGACTAGCGGGAGGGAGGGTGAGCAGTTCTTC CATGTSGREGEQFF
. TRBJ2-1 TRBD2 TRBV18 TGTGCCAGCTCGAATCTAGCGGGGGGCTCCTACAATGAGCAGTTCTTC CASSNLAGGSYNEQFF
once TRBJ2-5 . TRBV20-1 TGCAGTGCTGGACTAGAGACCCAGTACTTC CSAGLETQYF
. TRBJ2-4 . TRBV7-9 TGTGCCAGCAGCTCCGGCGGAGGGGGCATCGCCAAAAACATTCAGTACTTC CASSSGGGGIAKNIQYF
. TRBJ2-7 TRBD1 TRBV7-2 TGTGCCAGCAGCAGAGACAGGGTAGGCTACGAGCAGTACTTC CASSRDRVGYEQYF
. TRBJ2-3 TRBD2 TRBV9 TGTGCCAGCAGCGTTAGCGGACTAGCGGGAGAAACAGATACGCAGTATTTT CASSVSGLAGETDTQYF
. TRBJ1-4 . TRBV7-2 TGTGCCAGCACCCGGGGGGGCGCAACTAATGAAAAACTGTTTTTT CASTRGGATNEKLFF
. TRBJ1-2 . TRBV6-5 TGTGCCAGCAGTTACTCGGCAGGGCCTGGCTACACCTTC CASSYSAGPGYTF
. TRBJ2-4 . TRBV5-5 TGTGCCAGCAGCTTGGAGGCAGGGAACAAAAACATTCAGTACTTC CASSLEAGNKNIQYF
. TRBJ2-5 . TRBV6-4 TGTGCCAGCAGTGACCTCAAGGAGGGAGTGCCGACCCAGTACTTC CASSDLKEGVPTQYF
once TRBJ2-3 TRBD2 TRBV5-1 TGCGCCAGCAGCCAGGCCGGGACTAGCGCGGCAGATACGCAGTATTTT CASSQAGTSAADTQYF
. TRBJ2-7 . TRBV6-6 TGTGCCAGCAGCAACGGAGGAGATCCCTACGAGCAGTACTTC CASSNGGDPYEQYF
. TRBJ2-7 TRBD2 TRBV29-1 TGCAGCGTCGGTCCCGGGACTAGCGGGAGGGCCTCCGAGCAGTACTTC CSVGPGTSGRASEQYF
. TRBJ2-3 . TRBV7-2 TGTGCCAGCAGCTTAGTGGTTTTAGCGAACACAGATACGCAGTATTTT CASSLVVLANTDTQYF
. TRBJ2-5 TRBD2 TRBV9 TGTGCCAGCAGCGTAGGGCTAGCGGGACTAGAGACCCAGTACTTC CASSVGLAGLETQYF
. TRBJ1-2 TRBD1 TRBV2 TGTGCCAGCAGACAGGGGGCGCGTGGCTACACCTTC CASRQGARGYTF
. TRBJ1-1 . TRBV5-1 TGCGCCAGCAGCTTGGAGGCCCAAGGACTGAGGAACACTGAAGCTTTCTTT CASSLEAQGLRNTEAFF
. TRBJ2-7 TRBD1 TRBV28 TGTGCCAGCAGACCGGGACAGGCTTCCGAGCAGTACTTC CASRPGQASEQYF
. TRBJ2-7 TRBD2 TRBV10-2 TGCGCCAGCAGCCTCCTAGCGGGAGGCGACGCCGAGCAGTACTTC CASSLLAGGDAEQYF
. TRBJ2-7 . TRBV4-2 TGTGCCAGCAGCCAAGAAACTACAGGGATACCCTACGAGCAGTACTTC CASSQETTGIPYEQYF
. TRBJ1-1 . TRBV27 TGTGCCAGCAGTTACAGGGAGAACACTGAAGCTTTCTTT CASSYRENTEAFF
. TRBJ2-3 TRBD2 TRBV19 TGTGCCAGTAGAGCGGGGACTAGCACAGATACGCAGTATTTT CASRAGTSTDTQYF